These 30 T cell receptor beta chains came from one sample sequenced in a study of OX40 agonist ivuxolimab in advanced cancers. Profiling relied on immunoSEQ multiplex PCR, and the TCRdb table lists in-frame clones only, not all of them. The sample consists of approximately 30,000 clones, about four fifths of them appearing once. The sequenced sample was CD4+ or CD8+ T cells sorted from blood, obtained in a trial of the OX40 agonist ivuxolimab. The receptor set was obtained from an adult with an advanced solid tumor such as melanoma, head and neck, liver or kidney cancer.

In DNA, the CDR3 is TGTGCCAGCAGTCCACTAGCGGGAGGCGAGACCCAGTACTTC. Translation gives CASSPLAGGETQYF. The chain uses TRBV28 and TRBJ2-5, with TRBD2 identical over 12 bases. This CDR3 is 14 amino acids long. Unmatched junction bases numbered 3, after V lost 5 bases and J lost 5 bases. CDR1 is MDHEN and CDR2 is SYDVKM in the germline V gene.

The CDR3 protein is CASKFQGPWTEAFF. The CDR3 DNA reads as TGTGCCAGCAAATTTCAGGGCCCATGGACTGAAGCTTTCTTT. This sequence joins TRBV28 and TRBJ1-1; perhaps TRBD1 as D (5 bases). V was shortened by 7 bases and J by 5 bases, with 17 bases between the two germline ends. This CDR3 is 14 amino acids long. Per germline, CDR1 MDHEN and CDR2 SYDVKM.

This chain joins TRBV28 and TRBJ2-4; D gene ambiguous. There are 15 residues in the CDR3. V shed 0 bases and J shed 0 bases, with 6 bases lying between them. CDR1 MDHEN and CDR2 SYDVKM come from the germline V gene. The CDR3 sequence is CASSLWSVAKNIQYF. In DNA, the CDR3 is TGTGCCAGCAGTTTATGGTCCGTAGCCAAAAACATTCAGTACTTC.

The V call is TRBV6-5, the J call TRBJ2-7, with D tentatively TRBD2 (6 bases). The CDR3 runs to 15 residues. CDR1 and CDR2 (germline): MNHEY, SVGAGI. The germline V and J ends were trimmed by 6 bases and 0 bases, with 15 bases remaining between them. The DNA for the CDR3 is TGTGCCAGCAGCCCCACGGCGGGGAGCTCCTACGAGCAGTACTTC. Its translation: CASSPTAGSSYEQYF.

The chain recombines TRBV5-4 with TRBJ2-5; D possibly corresponds to TRBD2 (5 bases). Germline CDR1 reads SGHNT; CDR2 reads YYREEE (reference sequence). Trimming pared 0 bases from V and 3 bases from J, leaving 15 bases between. The length of the CDR3 is 16 residues. The chain's CDR3 is CASSLGRRTSEETQYF. The CDR3 DNA sequence: TGTGCCAGCAGCTTGGGTAGGAGGACGTCTGAAGAGACCCAGTACTTC.

The chain uses TRBV7-8 and TRBJ1-5; tentatively, D is TRBD1 (5 bases). The ends were cut back, 2 bases at V and 4 bases at J, with 12 bases in the middle. The CDR3 is 15 amino acids. The germline CDR1 and CDR2 sequences are SGHVS and FQNEAQ. CDR3 sequence (DNA): TGTGCCAGCAGCTTACACAGAGGGGTAAATCAGCCCCAGCATTTT. Amino acids: CASSLHRGVNQPQHF.

The CDR3 coding sequence is TGCGCCAGCAGTGTCGGACTAGCTGGCGAGCAGTACTTC. As protein: CASSVGLAGEQYF. The chain links TRBV10-2 to TRBJ2-7; 8 nucleotides match TRBD2. Germline loops: CDR1 WSHSY, CDR2 SAAADI. The CDR3 contains 13 residues. V gave up 4 bases and J gave up 6 bases; unmatched junction bases: 5.

Judged by abundance, this clone is medium-sized (0.01 to 0.1%). The chain couples TRBV9 to TRBJ2-2; possible D gene TRBD2, 6 bases. The CDR3 loop spans 13 amino acids. With 2 bases removed from V and 5 bases from J, the gap between germline ends came to 7 bases. Germline V gives CDR1 SGDLS, CDR2 YYNGEE. CDR3: CASSVGGTGELFF. In nucleotides, the CDR3 is TGTGCCAGCAGCGTGGGAGGAACCGGGGAGCTGTTTTTT.

The chain carries TRBV2 and TRBJ2-7; 16 bases match TRBD2. This CDR3 has 16 amino acids. J was trimmed by 3 bases and V by 7 bases; bases with no gene match: 6. From germline, CDR1 is SNHLY and CDR2 FYNNEI. The CDR3 region is CASIGTSGRAVYEQYF. CDR3 sequence (DNA): TGTGCCAGCATCGGGACTAGCGGGAGGGCTGTCTACGAGCAGTACTTC. Full variable domain (outside the CDR3, taken from reference TRBV2 and TRBJ2-7): EPEVTQTPSHQVTQMGQEVILRCVPISNHLYFYWYRQILGQKVEFLVSFYNNEISEKSEIFDDQFSVERPDGSNFTLKIRSTKLEDSAMYFCASIGTSGRAVYEQYFGPGTRLTVT.

The rearrangement links TRBV15 to TRBJ2-4; perhaps TRBD2 as D (5 bases). Germline lookup yields CDR1 LNHNV and CDR2 YYDKDF (reference sequence). Between the trimmed V and J ends, which lost 4 bases and 11 bases, there was a span of 15 bases. The length of the CDR3 is 13 residues. The CDR3 loop is CATSMGTRRVQYF. The CDR3 region has the DNA TGTGCCACCAGCATGGGAACTAGACGGGTTCAGTACTTC.

The sample holds a few counts of this clone. V usage is TRBV6-5 and J usage is TRBJ2-7; maybe TRBD1 (5 bases). The V end lost 7 bases, the J end lost 0 bases, and 13 bases lay between the germline ends. CDR3 length equals 14 residues. Per the germline V gene, CDR1 is MNHEY and CDR2 is SVGAGI. The CDR3 sequence is CASIDSLSSYEQYF. CDR3 DNA sequence: TGTGCCAGCATTGACAGCCTGTCCTCCTACGAGCAGTACTTC.

The gene calls are TRBV6-5 and TRBJ1-2, with 7 bases fitting TRBD1. With 2 bases clipped from V and 4 bases from J, the junction kept 7 bases outside the gene matches. CDR3 length: 15 residues. Germline V gene sequence: CDR1 MNHEY, CDR2 SVGAGI. The CDR3 sequence: CASSYRTGAGYGYTF. The DNA of the CDR3 is TGTGCCAGCAGTTACCGTACAGGGGCCGGCTATGGCTACACCTTC.

The chain uses TRBV2 and TRBJ1-5; 9 positions agree with TRBD1. This CDR3 has 14 amino acids. With 3 bases clipped from V and 5 bases from J, the junction kept 2 bases outside the gene matches. Per the germline V gene, CDR1 is SNHLY and CDR2 is FYNNEI. DNA for the CDR3: TGTGCCAGCAGTGAGACAGGGGGATATCAGCCCCAGCATTTT. Residues: CASSETGGYQPQHF.

This chain uses TRBV5-1 with TRBJ1-1; D not resolved. Germline V gene data show CDR1 as SGHRS and CDR2 as YFSETQ. This CDR3 spans 14 amino acids. Trimming removed 1 base at V and 4 bases at J, with 11 bases between. The CDR3 bases are TGCGCCAGCAGCTTGTATAGGGCGGGCACTGAAGCTTTCTTT. Protein: CASSLYRAGTEAFF. Looking up the rest from reference TRBV5-1 and TRBJ1-1 gives the full variable domain: KAGVTQTPRYLIKTRGQQVTLSCSPISGHRSVSWYQQTPGQGLQFLFEYFSETQRNKGNFPGRFSGRQFSNSRSEMNVSTLELGDSALYLCASSLYRAGTEAFFGQGTRLTVV.

V and J are TRBV4-1 and TRBJ1-1; weak D call: TRBD1 (5 bases). The length of the CDR3 is 18 residues. Germline-derived CDR1 and CDR2 are MGHRA and YSYEKL. The germline V and J ends were trimmed by 2 bases and 2 bases, with 21 bases remaining between them. CDR3 sequence: CASSQPRAGGLLNTEAFF. The CDR3 DNA follows: TGCGCCAGCAGCCAACCGCGTGCCGGGGGATTACTTAACACTGAAGCTTTCTTT.

Concerning this clone itself: Other DNA variants within this sample encode the same CDR3. The chain links TRBV28 to TRBJ1-2; D possibly corresponds to TRBD1 (5 bases). The CDR3 runs to 12 residues. The germline V gene encodes CDR1 MDHEN and CDR2 SYDVKM. Trimming left V 3 bases short and J 6 bases short, with 8 bases between. The CDR3 DNA sequence: TGTGCCAGCAGTTTTGGGGGGGATGGCTACACCTTC. Translated, it gives CASSFGGDGYTF.

This rearrangement joins TRBV7-2 to TRBJ2-1; 8 bases are a match to TRBD2. The length of the CDR3 is 16 residues. CDR1 and CDR2 (germline): SGHTA, FQGNSA. With 5 bases clipped from V and 0 bases from J, the junction kept 6 bases outside the gene matches. CDR3 DNA sequence: TGTGCCAGCAGCCCCCAAGCGGGAGTCTCCTACAATGAGCAGTTCTTC. Translating gives CASSPQAGVSYNEQFF.

This clone has only a few counts. J is TRBJ1-1 and V is TRBV4-1, with 12 bases aligning to TRBD1. The CDR3 has 16 residues. V shed 3 bases, J shed 4 bases, and the junction held 6 bases outside the gene matches. The V gene's germline CDR1 is MGHRA and CDR2 YSYEKL. CDR3 nucleotides: TGCGCCAGCAGCCAGTTGGGACAGGGGGCTTTCACTGAAGCTTTCTTT. Amino acids: CASSQLGQGAFTEAFF.

The CDR3 nucleotides read TGTGCCAGCTCACCCCGGGTCGAGATAGGGGGGTTGAACACTGAAGCTTTCTTT. It translates to CASSPRVEIGGLNTEAFF. The rearrangement links TRBV18 to TRBJ1-1, with D maybe TRBD1 (6 bases). Trimming shortened V by 3 bases and J by 0 bases, and 20 bases separated the two germline ends. The CDR3 contains 18 residues. CDR1 and CDR2 from the germline V gene are KGHSH and LQKENI.

V usage is TRBV7-3 and J usage is TRBJ2-3; D is ambiguous. CDR1 SGHTA and CDR2 FQGTGA come from the germline V gene. This CDR3 is built from 15 residues. V lost 0 bases to trimming and J lost 2 bases, with 9 bases between them. The CDR3 loop is CASSLTSAYTDTQYF. The CDR3 coding sequence is TGTGCCAGCAGCTTAACGTCCGCGTACACAGATACGCAGTATTTT.

J is TRBJ1-5 and V is TRBV27; maybe TRBD1 (6 bases). The CDR3 totals 15 residues. CDR1 MNHEY and CDR2 SMNVEV come from the germline V gene (reference sequence). Trimming shortened V by 0 bases and J by 3 bases, and 9 bases separated the two germline ends. The CDR3: CASSLSHRDNQPQHF. The CDR3 nucleotides read TGTGCCAGCAGTTTATCGCACAGGGACAATCAGCCCCAGCATTTT.

The chain links TRBV7-6 to TRBJ2-7; 10 bases match TRBD2. This CDR3 region has 16 residues. V was pared by 1 base and J by 1 base, with 4 bases of the junction left unmatched. The germline V gene encodes CDR1 SGHVS and CDR2 FNYEAQ. CDR3 protein: CASSLGLAGESYEQYF. Written as DNA, the CDR3 is TGTGCCAGCAGCTTAGGTCTAGCGGGAGAATCCTACGAGCAGTACTTC.

J is TRBJ1-1 and V is TRBV5-1; TRBD1 agrees at 10 bases. With V trimmed by 3 bases and J by 7 bases, 6 bases remained unmatched. There are 14 residues in the CDR3. Looked up from germline, CDR1 is SGHRS and CDR2 is YFSETQ. The CDR3 is CASSSGTGDNEAFF. In DNA, the CDR3 is TGCGCCAGCAGCTCCGGGACAGGGGACAATGAAGCTTTCTTT.

The rearrangement joins TRBV7-9 to TRBJ2-1; 9 bases map to TRBD2. The CDR3 spans 16 residues. J was trimmed by 5 bases and V by 2 bases; bases with no gene match: 7. CDR1 and CDR2 from the germline V gene are SEHNR and FQNEAQ (reference sequence). This CDR3 is CASSLPPQREDNEQFF. The CDR3 DNA reads TGTGCCAGCAGCTTACCCCCCCAGCGGGAGGACAATGAGCAGTTCTTC.

The chain couples TRBV27 to TRBJ1-5; unclear D gene. Germline CDR1 and CDR2: MNHEY and SMNVEV (reference sequence). The ends were cut back, 2 bases at V and 8 bases at J, with 13 bases in the middle. This CDR3 region has 14 residues. CDR3 sequence reads: CASSLNGNFKPQHF. CDR3 sequence (DNA): TGTGCCAGCAGTTTAAATGGCAACTTTAAGCCCCAGCATTTT.

V and J are TRBV25-1 and TRBJ1-1; unclear D gene. V lost 2 bases and J 3 bases, leaving 7 bases between the germline ends. Germline lookup yields CDR1 MGHDK and CDR2 SYGVNS. There are 13 residues in the CDR3. The CDR3 region has the DNA TGTGCCAGCAGTGAAGGTTTGTACACTGAAGCTTTCTTT. This translates into CASSEGLYTEAFF. Drawing the rest from reference TRBV25-1 and TRBJ1-1, the complete variable domain is EADIYQTPRYLVIGTGKKITLECSQTMGHDKMYWYQQDPGMELHLIHYSYGVNSTEKGDLSSESTVSRIRTEHFPLTLESARPSHTSQYLCASSEGLYTEAFFGQGTRLTVV.

The chain carries TRBV28 and TRBJ1-1, with 8 bases that match TRBD1. Germline lookup yields CDR1 MDHEN and CDR2 SYDVKM. The CDR3 spans 14 residues. V was pared by 2 bases and J by 4 bases, with 3 bases of the junction left unmatched. The CDR3 spells CASSLDRGGTEAFF. DNA for the CDR3: TGTGCCAGCAGTTTAGACAGGGGAGGCACTGAAGCTTTCTTT.

The V gene is TRBV7-9, the J gene TRBJ2-1, with TRBD2 matching over 13 bases. The V and J ends lost 8 bases and 8 bases, in that order; junction bases with no gene match: 9. The germline gives CDR1 SEHNR, CDR2 FQNEAQ (reference sequence). The length of the CDR3 is 15 residues. The DNA of the CDR3 is TGTGCCAGCTTAGGGCTACTAGCGGGAGGGCATGAGCAGTTCTTC. Translation: CASLGLLAGGHEQFF.

This clone was recorded a few times. The V and J genes are TRBV2 and TRBJ2-7; D is perhaps TRBD2 (7 bases). The V gene lost 2 bases and the J gene lost 3 bases, with 11 bases spanning the gap. CDR1 is SNHLY, CDR2 FYNNEI, per germline. CDR3 length equals 14 residues. The CDR3 here is CASSETGGFYEQYF. For the CDR3, the DNA is TGTGCCAGCAGTGAAACGGGGGGCTTCTACGAGCAGTACTTC.

This clone was seen a few times. The CDR3 nucleotides are TGTGCCAGTAGTCCCTCCTTGGGGGGTCAGCCCCAGCATTTT. Translating gives CASSPSLGGQPQHF. The gene calls are TRBV19 and TRBJ1-5, with D perhaps TRBD1 (5 bases). The CDR3 covers 14 residues. Germline V gene data show CDR1 as LNHDA and CDR2 as SQIVND (reference sequence). V dropped 5 bases and J dropped 6 bases, with 14 bases sitting between them.